This T cell receptor beta chain was observed in a study of shared clonotypes between healthy human individuals. The study's findings and limits: Naive subsets usually exceeded memory subsets in estimated richness.

Turning to this clone: The antigen remains unidentified.

CDR1 and CDR2 (germline): LNHDA, SQIVND (reference sequence). The length of the CDR3 is 16 residues. The germline V and J ends were trimmed by 4 bases and 3 bases, with 19 bases remaining between them. Data came from immunoSEQ multiplex PCR; TCRdb stores just in-frame clones and leaves some out. The sample records 1.4 million or so clones, 98% being singletons. The chain combines TRBV19 with TRBJ2-7, with D possibly matching TRBD2 (6 bases). This receptor was identified in a man aged 30 to 39 in good health. The material sequenced was naive CD4+ T cells sorted from blood. This sample's subset: CD45RA+ positively selected. Here the CDR3 DNA reads TGTGCCAGTAGTAGTCCCGAGGGCGGGATAAGCTACGAGCAGTACTTC. As protein: CASSSPEGGISYEQYF.